This T cell receptor beta chain came from a study of blood T cell repertoires in COVID-19. Study-wide context: Both acute and convalescent COVID-19 samples were obtained from the United States, Italy and Spain. The cDNA or gDNA used as material had been derived from T cells, B-cell-depleted T cells, or PBMCs.

This CDR3 comprises 13 residues. The V gene's germline CDR1 is GTSNPN and CDR2 SVGIG (reference sequence). Between the trimmed V and J ends, which lost 8 bases and 2 bases, there was a span of 15 bases. Original data processing: Amplification from reference gene primers served as the basis for estimated nucleated cell counts. Clones were sequenced by immunoSEQ multiplex PCR, and TCRdb holds only the in-frame ones, with some missing. The V and J calls and the clone size are those of that table, but D and trimming were determined from the DNA. The table records hundreds of thousands of clones, about 89% of them present only once. Enrolled during active infection, Seattle patients were then followed longitudinally.

The sequence was collected from a woman aged 45-59 years with COVID-19, enrolled during active disease. The sample consisted of peripheral blood. The chain carries TRBV30 and TRBJ1-2; weak D call: TRBD1 (6 bases). As DNA, the CDR3 is TGTGCCGGCCGTGATCAGGGGAACTATGGCTACACCTTC. Its protein product is CAGRDQGNYGYTF.